This T cell receptor (beta chain) came from a study of chemoradiotherapy in HPV16-positive cancers. For the study at large: Functional T-cell assays on a couple of HPV16-positive patients' cells defined candidate HPV-specific clones and common TCR motifs. General study findings and limits: Better recurrence-free survival went with HPV-responsive T-cell expansion in HPV16-positive patients. HPV-specific T cells were functionally defined from only a couple of HPV16-positive patients.

Trimming took off 0 bases at V and 2 bases at J, with 1 base between the two ends. The CDR3 covers 11 residues. The germline CDR1 and CDR2 sequences are DFQATT and SNEGSKA (reference sequence). TCRdb keeps only in-frame clones here, not all; method: immunoSEQ multiplex PCR. The repertoire holds about 29,000 clones, roughly nine tenths seen once, with approximately 22% in the top ten. About this clone itself: As yet, its antigen is unknown.

Sample: blood, taken from a patient who underwent chemoradiotherapy. This sequence was found in a human donor with HPV-associated anogenital cancer. The V and J genes are TRBV20-1 and TRBJ2-5; D ambiguous. CDR3 in amino acids: CSARDQETQYF. CDR3 coding DNA: TGCAGTGCTAGAGATCAAGAGACCCAGTACTTC.